These T cell receptor beta chains were read from a single sample in a study of cytomegalovirus exposure and HLA in healthy donors. Measured with immunoSEQ multiplex PCR; TCRdb has only the in-frame clones, and not every one. Of 150,000 to 200,000 clones listed, 84% are singletons. Source material: PBMCs. The origin of the receptors is a boy under 18 in good health and CMV-seronegative. Each CDR3 is given with its conserved first and last residue. Fields, in order: clone size, V gene, D gene, J gene, CDR3 protein, CDR3 DNA. The D gene is left open where the match is weak. Some rows have no size entry. The others give once, few or many, or a class for an expanded clone.

abundance: -
v_gene: TRBV6-1
d_gene: -
j_gene: TRBJ2-6
CDR3aa: CASTIESSGANVLTF
CDR3nt: TGTGCCAGCACAATCGAGAGCTCTGGGGCCAACGTCCTGACTTTC

abundance: -
v_gene: TRBV19
d_gene: -
j_gene: TRBJ1-3
CDR3aa: CASSPGQWLNTIYF
CDR3nt: TGTGCCAGTAGCCCTGGACAGTGGTTAAACACCATATATTTT

abundance: -
v_gene: TRBV7-9
d_gene: TRBD1
j_gene: TRBJ2-2
CDR3aa: CASSLGQGPGELFF
CDR3nt: TGTGCCAGCAGCTTGGGACAGGGGCCCGGGGAGCTGTTTTTT

abundance: -
v_gene: TRBV5-6
d_gene: TRBD2
j_gene: TRBJ2-5
CDR3aa: CASSRPAGGPWEETQYF
CDR3nt: TGTGCCAGCAGCCGCCCGGCGGGAGGGCCTTGGGAAGAGACCCAGTACTTC

abundance: -
v_gene: TRBV28
d_gene: -
j_gene: TRBJ2-6
CDR3aa: CASSLWESGANVLTF
CDR3nt: TGTGCCAGCAGTTTATGGGAGTCTGGGGCCAACGTCCTGACTTTC

abundance: -
v_gene: TRBV29-1
d_gene: -
j_gene: TRBJ2-7
CDR3aa: CSVAQGYEQYF
CDR3nt: TGCAGCGTTGCTCAGGGCTACGAGCAGTACTTC

abundance: few
v_gene: TRBV20-1
d_gene: -
j_gene: TRBJ2-5
CDR3aa: CSAGGQETQYF
CDR3nt: TGCAGTGCGGGGGGCCAAGAGACCCAGTACTTC

abundance: -
v_gene: TRBV28
d_gene: -
j_gene: TRBJ1-5
CDR3aa: CASSLPDSNQPQHF
CDR3nt: TGTGCCAGCAGTTTGCCAGATAGCAATCAGCCCCAGCATTTT

abundance: -
v_gene: TRBV11-1
d_gene: -
j_gene: TRBJ2-5
CDR3aa: CASSLLIAETQYF
CDR3nt: TGTGCCAGCAGCTTACTTATTGCGGAGACCCAGTACTTC

abundance: -
v_gene: TRBV7-3
d_gene: TRBD2
j_gene: TRBJ2-1
CDR3aa: CASSLSGRSSYNEQFF
CDR3nt: TGTGCCAGCAGCTTATCCGGGAGGAGCTCCTACAATGAGCAGTTCTTC

abundance: -
v_gene: TRBV27
d_gene: -
j_gene: TRBJ2-7
CDR3aa: CASRSALRSYEQYF
CDR3nt: TGTGCCAGCAGAAGCGCTCTGAGGTCCTACGAGCAGTACTTC

abundance: -
v_gene: TRBV15
d_gene: -
j_gene: TRBJ2-7
CDR3aa: CAPSYTTPLGSEQYF
CDR3nt: TGTGCCCCGTCCTATACCACTCCCCTCGGGAGCGAGCAGTACTTC

abundance: -
v_gene: TRBV10-2
d_gene: TRBD1
j_gene: TRBJ1-1
CDR3aa: CASSDMDRRTMNTEAFF
CDR3nt: TGCGCCAGCAGTGATATGGACAGGCGGACCATGAACACTGAAGCTTTCTTT

abundance: -
v_gene: TRBV5-5
d_gene: -
j_gene: TRBJ2-1
CDR3aa: CASRGGGWNEQFF
CDR3nt: TGTGCCAGCCGCGGAGGTGGGTGGAATGAGCAGTTCTTC

abundance: -
v_gene: TRBV10-3
d_gene: -
j_gene: TRBJ1-6
CDR3aa: CAISEGTLNSPLHF
CDR3nt: TGTGCCATCAGTGAGGGGACACTTAATTCACCCCTCCACTTT

abundance: -
v_gene: TRBV15
d_gene: TRBD1
j_gene: TRBJ1-2
CDR3aa: CATSRSGTDANLNYGYTF
CDR3nt: TGTGCCACCAGCAGGTCCGGGACAGATGCCAATTTAAACTATGGCTACACCTTC

abundance: -
v_gene: TRBV12-5
d_gene: -
j_gene: TRBJ1-5
CDR3aa: CASGFGGGQPQHF
CDR3nt: TGTGCTAGTGGTTTCGGGGGTGGACAGCCCCAGCATTTT

abundance: -
v_gene: TRBV6-4
d_gene: -
j_gene: TRBJ2-7
CDR3aa: CASITAPYEQYF
CDR3nt: TGTGCCAGCATAACAGCACCCTACGAGCAGTACTTC

abundance: -
v_gene: TRBV5-4
d_gene: -
j_gene: TRBJ1-6
CDR3aa: CASSLDRVGSPLHF
CDR3nt: TGTGCCAGCAGCTTGGACAGGGTCGGTTCACCCCTCCACTTT

abundance: -
v_gene: TRBV30
d_gene: -
j_gene: TRBJ1-1
CDR3aa: CAWSFQLQGTEAFF
CDR3nt: TGTGCCTGGAGTTTCCAACTACAGGGCACTGAAGCTTTCTTT